The T cell receptor (beta chain) under discussion was sequenced for a study of Ad26.COV2.S vaccination and SARS-CoV-2 variants. Treatment noted: roughly 18 received Ad26.COV2.S at low or high dose, single or two shots; about 5 received placebo; per-sample allocation not given. The investigators took samples on day 63 after the first vaccine or placebo injection. V was shortened by 1 base and J by 4 bases, with 0 bases between the two germline ends. The CDR3 runs 11 residues. Germline assignment: CDR1 KGHDR and CDR2 SFDVKD. Sequencing was performed with immunoSEQ multiplex PCR; in TCRdb, only in-frame clones are kept and a portion is missing. This repertoire shows hundreds of thousands of clones, more than 80% found once; its top ten account for 10% to 15%. With regard to this clone: At the DNA level, this CDR3 is encoded by other sequences in the same sample as well.

This sequence was found in a person between 18 and 59 years old who received the Ad26.COV2.S COVID-19 vaccine or a placebo. The genes are TRBV24-1 and TRBJ2-5; unclear D gene. Source: peripheral blood, taken in a trial of Ad26.COV2.S vaccine versus placebo. DNA of the CDR3: TGTGCCACCAGTGATTTAGAGACCCAGTACTTC. It codes for CATSDLETQYF.